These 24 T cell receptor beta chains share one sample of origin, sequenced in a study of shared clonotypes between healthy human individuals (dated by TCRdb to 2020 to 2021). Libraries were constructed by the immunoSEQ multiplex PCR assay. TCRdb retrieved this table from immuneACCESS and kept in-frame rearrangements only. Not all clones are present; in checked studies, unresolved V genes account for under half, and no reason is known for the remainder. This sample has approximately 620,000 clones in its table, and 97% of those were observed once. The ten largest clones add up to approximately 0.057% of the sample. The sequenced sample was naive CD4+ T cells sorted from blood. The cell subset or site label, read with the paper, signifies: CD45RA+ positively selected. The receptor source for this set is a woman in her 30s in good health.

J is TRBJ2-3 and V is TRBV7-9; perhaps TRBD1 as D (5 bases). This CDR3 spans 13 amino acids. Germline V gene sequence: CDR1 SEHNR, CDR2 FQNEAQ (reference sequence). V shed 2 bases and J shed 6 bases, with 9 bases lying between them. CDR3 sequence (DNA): TGTGCCAGCAGCTTACAGGGATCGGATACGCAGTATTTT. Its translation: CASSLQGSDTQYF.

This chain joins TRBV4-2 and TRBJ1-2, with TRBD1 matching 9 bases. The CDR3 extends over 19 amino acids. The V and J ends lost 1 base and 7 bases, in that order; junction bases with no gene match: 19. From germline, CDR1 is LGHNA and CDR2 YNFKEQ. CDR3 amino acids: CASSQGSVVLEGQGGGYTF. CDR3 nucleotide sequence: TGTGCCAGCAGCCAAGGATCGGTCGTACTCGAGGGACAGGGAGGTGGCTACACCTTC.

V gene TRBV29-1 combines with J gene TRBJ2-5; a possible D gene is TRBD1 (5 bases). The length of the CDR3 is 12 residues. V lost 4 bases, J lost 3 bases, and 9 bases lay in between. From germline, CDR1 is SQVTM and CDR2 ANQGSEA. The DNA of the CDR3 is TGCAGCGTTGGACAGCTAAAAGAGACCCAGTACTTC. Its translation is CSVGQLKETQYF.

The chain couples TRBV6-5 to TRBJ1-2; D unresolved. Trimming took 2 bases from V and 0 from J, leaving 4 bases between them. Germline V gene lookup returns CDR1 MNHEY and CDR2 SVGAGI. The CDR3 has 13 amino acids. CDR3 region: CASSYIANYGYTF. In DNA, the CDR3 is TGTGCCAGCAGTTACATAGCTAACTATGGCTACACCTTC.

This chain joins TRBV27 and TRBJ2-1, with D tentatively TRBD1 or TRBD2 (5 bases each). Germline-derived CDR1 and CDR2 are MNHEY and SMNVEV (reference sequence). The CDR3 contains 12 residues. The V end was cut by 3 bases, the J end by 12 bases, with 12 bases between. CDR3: CASSLGVGVQFF. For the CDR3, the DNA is TGTGCCAGCAGTTTGGGGGTAGGAGTGCAGTTCTTC.

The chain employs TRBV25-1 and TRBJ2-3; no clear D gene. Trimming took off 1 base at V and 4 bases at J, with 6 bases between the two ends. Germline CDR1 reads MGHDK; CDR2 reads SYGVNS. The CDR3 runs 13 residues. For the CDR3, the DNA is TGTGCCAGCAGTGAATCAGGCCCAGATACGCAGTATTTT. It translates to CASSESGPDTQYF.

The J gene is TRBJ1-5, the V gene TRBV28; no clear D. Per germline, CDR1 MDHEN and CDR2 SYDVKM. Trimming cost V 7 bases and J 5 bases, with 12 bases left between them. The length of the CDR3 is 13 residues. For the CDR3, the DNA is TGTGCCAGCAACAGTTACAGCCATCAGCCCCAGCATTTT. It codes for CASNSYSHQPQHF.

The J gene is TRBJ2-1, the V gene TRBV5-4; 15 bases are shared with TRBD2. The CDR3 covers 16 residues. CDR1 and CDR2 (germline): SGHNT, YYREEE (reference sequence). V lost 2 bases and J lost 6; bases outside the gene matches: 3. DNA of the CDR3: TGTGCCAGCAGCTTACCGGGACTAGCGGGAGGCAATGAGCAGTTCTTC. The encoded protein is CASSLPGLAGGNEQFF.

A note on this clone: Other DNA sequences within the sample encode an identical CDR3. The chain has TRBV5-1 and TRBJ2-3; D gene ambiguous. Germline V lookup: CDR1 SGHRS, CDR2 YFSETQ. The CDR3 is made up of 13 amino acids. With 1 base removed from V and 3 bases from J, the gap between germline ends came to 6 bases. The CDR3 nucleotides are TGCGCCAGCAGCTTGTCGGGTACAGATACGCAGTATTTT. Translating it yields CASSLSGTDTQYF. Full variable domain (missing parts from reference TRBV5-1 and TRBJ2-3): KAGVTQTPRYLIKTRGQQVTLSCSPISGHRSVSWYQQTPGQGLQFLFEYFSETQRNKGNFPGRFSGRQFSNSRSEMNVSTLELGDSALYLCASSLSGTDTQYFGPGTRLTVL.

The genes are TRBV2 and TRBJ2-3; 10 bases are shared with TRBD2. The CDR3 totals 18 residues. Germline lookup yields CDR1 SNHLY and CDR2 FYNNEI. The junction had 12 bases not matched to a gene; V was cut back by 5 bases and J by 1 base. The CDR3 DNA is TGTGCCAGCAGTCCCCTCCGTGGGGGGACTAGCGGCACAGATACGCAGTATTTT. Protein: CASSPLRGGTSGTDTQYF.

The CDR3 spells CASSQDSGSNLGWGNTEAFF. CDR3 coding DNA: TGCGCCAGCAGCCAAGATTCGGGGAGTAACCTCGGATGGGGGAACACTGAAGCTTTCTTT. V usage is TRBV4-1 and J usage is TRBJ1-1; D uncertain. Trimming shortened V by 0 bases and J by 1 base, and 24 bases separated the two germline ends. Germline V lookup: CDR1 MGHRA, CDR2 YSYEKL. The CDR3 length is 20 residues.

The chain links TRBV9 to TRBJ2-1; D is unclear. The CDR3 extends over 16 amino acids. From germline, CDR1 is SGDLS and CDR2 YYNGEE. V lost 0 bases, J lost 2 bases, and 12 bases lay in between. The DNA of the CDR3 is TGTGCCAGCAGCGTAGGTTCAACGGGTACCTACAATGAGCAGTTCTTC. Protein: CASSVGSTGTYNEQFF.

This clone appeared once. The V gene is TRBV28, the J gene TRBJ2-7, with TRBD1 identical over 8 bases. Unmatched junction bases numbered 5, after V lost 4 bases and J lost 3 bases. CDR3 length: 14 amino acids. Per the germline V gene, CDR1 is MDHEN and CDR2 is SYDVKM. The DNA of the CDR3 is TGTGCCAGCAGTTGGGGACAGGCGCGCTACGAGCAGTACTTC. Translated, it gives CASSWGQARYEQYF.

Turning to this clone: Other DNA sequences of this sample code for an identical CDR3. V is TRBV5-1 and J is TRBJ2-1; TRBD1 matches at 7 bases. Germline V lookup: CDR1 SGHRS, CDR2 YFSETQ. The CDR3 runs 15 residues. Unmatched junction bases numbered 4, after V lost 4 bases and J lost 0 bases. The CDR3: CASSLGQSSYNEQFF. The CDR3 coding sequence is TGCGCCAGCAGCCTGGGACAGAGCTCCTACAATGAGCAGTTCTTC.

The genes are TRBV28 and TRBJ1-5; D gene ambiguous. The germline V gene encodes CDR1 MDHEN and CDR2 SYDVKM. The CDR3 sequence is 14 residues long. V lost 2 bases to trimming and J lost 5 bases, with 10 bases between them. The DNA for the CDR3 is TGTGCCAGCAGTTTAGACCCCCTACATCAGCCCCAGCATTTT. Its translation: CASSLDPLHQPQHF. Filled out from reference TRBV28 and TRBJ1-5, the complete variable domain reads DVKVTQSSRYLVKRTGEKVFLECVQDMDHENMFWYRQDPGLGLRLIYFSYDVKMKEKGDIPEGYSVSREKKERFSLILESASTNQTSMYLCASSLDPLHQPQHFGDGTRLSIL.

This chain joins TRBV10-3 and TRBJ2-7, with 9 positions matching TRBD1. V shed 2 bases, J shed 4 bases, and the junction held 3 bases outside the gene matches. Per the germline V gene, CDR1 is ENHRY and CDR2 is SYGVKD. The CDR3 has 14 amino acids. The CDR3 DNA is TGTGCCATCAGTGAGGACAGGGGGAGGTACGAGCAGTACTTC. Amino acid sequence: CAISEDRGRYEQYF.

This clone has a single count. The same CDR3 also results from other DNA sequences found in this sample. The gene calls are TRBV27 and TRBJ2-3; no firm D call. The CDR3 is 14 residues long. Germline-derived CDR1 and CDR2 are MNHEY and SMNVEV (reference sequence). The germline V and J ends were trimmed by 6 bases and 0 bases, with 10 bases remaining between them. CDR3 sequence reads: CASSLAASTDTQYF. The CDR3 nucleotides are TGTGCCAGCAGCCTTGCAGCTAGCACAGATACGCAGTATTTT.

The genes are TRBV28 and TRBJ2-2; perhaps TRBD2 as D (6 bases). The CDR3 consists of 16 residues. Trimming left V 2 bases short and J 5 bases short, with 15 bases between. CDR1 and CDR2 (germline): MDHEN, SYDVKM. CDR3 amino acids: CASSLSFGAGTGELFF. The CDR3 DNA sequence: TGTGCCAGCAGTTTAAGTTTCGGGGCGGGAACCGGGGAGCTGTTTTTT.

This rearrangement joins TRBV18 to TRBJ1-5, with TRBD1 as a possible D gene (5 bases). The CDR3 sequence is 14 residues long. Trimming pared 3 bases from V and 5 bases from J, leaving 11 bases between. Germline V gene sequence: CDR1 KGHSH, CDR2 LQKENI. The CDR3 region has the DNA TGTGCCAGCTCACCGCAGGGAGTGGATCAGCCCCAGCATTTT. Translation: CASSPQGVDQPQHF.

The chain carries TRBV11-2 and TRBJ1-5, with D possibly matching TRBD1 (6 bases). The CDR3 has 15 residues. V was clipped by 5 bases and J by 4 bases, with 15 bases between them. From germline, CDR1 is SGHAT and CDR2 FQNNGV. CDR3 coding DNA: TGTGCCAGCAGCAGAACAGGGTATGGGAATCAGCCCCAGCATTTT. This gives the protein CASSRTGYGNQPQHF.

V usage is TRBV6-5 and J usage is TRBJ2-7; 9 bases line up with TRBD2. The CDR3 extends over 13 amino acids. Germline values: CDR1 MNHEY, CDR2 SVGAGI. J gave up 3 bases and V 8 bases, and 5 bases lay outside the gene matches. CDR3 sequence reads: CASAVAGDYEQYF. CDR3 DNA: TGTGCCAGCGCAGTAGCGGGAGACTACGAGCAGTACTTC.

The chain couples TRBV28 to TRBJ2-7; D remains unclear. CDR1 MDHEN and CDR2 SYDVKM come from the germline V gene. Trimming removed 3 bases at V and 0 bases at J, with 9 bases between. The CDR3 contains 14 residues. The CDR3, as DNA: TGTGCCAGCAGTTTTTGGCTGAGCTCCTACGAGCAGTACTTC. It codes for CASSFWLSSYEQYF.

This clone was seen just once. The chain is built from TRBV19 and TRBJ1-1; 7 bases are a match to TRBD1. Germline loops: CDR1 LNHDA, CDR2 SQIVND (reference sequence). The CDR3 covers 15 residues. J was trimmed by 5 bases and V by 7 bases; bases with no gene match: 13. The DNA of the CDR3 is TGTGCCAGTACCACTTCAAGGGGGCGAAAAACTGAAGCTTTCTTT. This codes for CASTTSRGRKTEAFF.

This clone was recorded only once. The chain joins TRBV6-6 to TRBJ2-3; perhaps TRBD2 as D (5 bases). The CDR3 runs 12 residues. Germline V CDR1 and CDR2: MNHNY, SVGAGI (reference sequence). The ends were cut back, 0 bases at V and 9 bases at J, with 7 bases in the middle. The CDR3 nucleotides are TGTGCCAGCAGTTACTCGACGGGGACGCAGTATTTT. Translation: CASSYSTGTQYF.